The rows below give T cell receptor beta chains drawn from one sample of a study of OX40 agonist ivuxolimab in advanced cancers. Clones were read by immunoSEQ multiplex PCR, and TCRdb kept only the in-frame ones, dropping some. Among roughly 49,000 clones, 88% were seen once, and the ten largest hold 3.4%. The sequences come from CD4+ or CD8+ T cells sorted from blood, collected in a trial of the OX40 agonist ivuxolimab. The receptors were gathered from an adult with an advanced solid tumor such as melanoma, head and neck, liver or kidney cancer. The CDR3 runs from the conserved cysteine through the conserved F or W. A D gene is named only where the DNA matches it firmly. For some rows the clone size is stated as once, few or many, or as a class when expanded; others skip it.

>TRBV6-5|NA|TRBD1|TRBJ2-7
TGTGCCAGCAGCCCTTGGGACAGGGGCTACGAGCAGTACTTC
CASSPWDRGYEQYF
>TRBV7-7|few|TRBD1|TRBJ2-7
TGTGCCAGCAGCCCAGGACAGGGGCTCCGGGGGGAGCAGTACTTC
CASSPGQGLRGEQYF
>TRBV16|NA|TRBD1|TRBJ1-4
TGTGCCAGCCGGGACAGGGGAGAAACTAATGAAAAACTGTTTTTT
CASRDRGETNEKLFF
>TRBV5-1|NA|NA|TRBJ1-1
TGCGCCAGCGGCCAGGTCGTGAACACTGAAGCTTTCTTT
CASGQVVNTEAFF
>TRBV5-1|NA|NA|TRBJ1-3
TGCGCCAGCAGACGTCAGGAATCTGGAAACACCATATATTTT
CASRRQESGNTIYF
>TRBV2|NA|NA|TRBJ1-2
TGTGCCAGCCTGTCCCCGCCCTATGGCTACACCTTC
CASLSPPYGYTF
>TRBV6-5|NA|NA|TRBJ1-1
TGTGCCAGCAGGACCACACTAAAGAACACTGAAGCTTTCTTT
CASRTTLKNTEAFF
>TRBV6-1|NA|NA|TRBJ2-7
TGTGCCAGCAGTGAAGTCGAAAAAAGAAGGATCGAGCAGTACTTC
CASSEVEKRRIEQYF
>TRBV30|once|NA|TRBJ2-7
TGTGCCTGGAGAGTTGGGGGGTCCTCCTACGAGCAGTACTTC
CAWRVGGSSYEQYF
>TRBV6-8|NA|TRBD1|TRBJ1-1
TGTGCCAGCAGTTACAAGCGGAGGACAGGGGGTGAGGCGATGAACACTGAAGCTTTCTTT
CASSYKRRTGGEAMNTEAFF
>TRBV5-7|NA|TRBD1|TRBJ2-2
TGTGCCAGCAGCCGGGACAGGGGGCTTTGGTTCACCGGGGAGCTGTTTTTT
CASSRDRGLWFTGELFF
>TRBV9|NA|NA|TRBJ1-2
TGTGCCAGCAGCGTGCTACAGAACTATGGCTACACCTTC
CASSVLQNYGYTF
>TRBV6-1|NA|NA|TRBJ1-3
TGTGCCAGCAGTGCAGCGGGGAGGGGAAACACCATATATTTT
CASSAAGRGNTIYF
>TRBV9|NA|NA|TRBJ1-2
TGTGCCAGCAGCATTCGGACAAGCGGGGGCCAAGGCGATGGCTACACCTTC
CASSIRTSGGQGDGYTF